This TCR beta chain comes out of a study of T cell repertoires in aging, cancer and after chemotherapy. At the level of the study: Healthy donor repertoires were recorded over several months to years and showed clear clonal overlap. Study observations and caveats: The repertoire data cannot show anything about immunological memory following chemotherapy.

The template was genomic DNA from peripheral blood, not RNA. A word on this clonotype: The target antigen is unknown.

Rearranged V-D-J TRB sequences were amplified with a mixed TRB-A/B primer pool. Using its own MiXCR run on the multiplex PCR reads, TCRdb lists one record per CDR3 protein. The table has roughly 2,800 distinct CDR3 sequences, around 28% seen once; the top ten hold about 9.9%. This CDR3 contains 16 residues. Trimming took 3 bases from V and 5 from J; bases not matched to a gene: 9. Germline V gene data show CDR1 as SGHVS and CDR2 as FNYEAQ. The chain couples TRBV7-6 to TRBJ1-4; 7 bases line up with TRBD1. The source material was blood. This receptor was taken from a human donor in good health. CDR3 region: CASSFSQTGKNEKLFF. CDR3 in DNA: TGTGCCAGCAGCTTCAGCCAGACAGGGAAGAATGAAAAACTGTTTTTT.